This T cell receptor beta chain originates from a study of cytomegalovirus exposure and HLA in healthy donors. Researchers ran the PCR with 60 Vbeta and 13 Jbeta primers. The repertoire was sequenced with immunoSEQ multiplex PCR; TCRdb's copy has only in-frame clones and lacks some. The sample holds over 150,000 clones, around 84% seen once. Germline V lookup: CDR1 MNHEY, CDR2 SMNVEV (reference sequence). V shed 4 bases and J 5 bases; nucleotides not matched to a gene: 6. This CDR3 comprises 16 residues. The sample consisted of PBMCs. V and J are TRBV27 and TRBJ2-7, with TRBD2 matching 15 bases. The TCR was taken from a boy aged 2 to 9 in good health and CMV-seronegative. Here the CDR3 reads CASSWTSGRVKDEQYF. In DNA, the CDR3 is TGTGCCAGCAGTTGGACTAGCGGGAGGGTCAAGGACGAGCAGTACTTC.